This TCR beta chain came from a study of T-cell reconstitution after alpha-beta-depleted transplantation in children. Unique molecular identifiers were built into the TCRbeta library. TCRdb called the PCR reads again in MiXCR, with one record for every CDR3 protein. The sample carries about 900,000 distinct CDR3 sequences, around 30% recorded once. CDR3 size: 12 residues. Trimming shortened V by 2 bases and J by 5 bases, and 7 bases separated the two germline ends. Germline-derived CDR1 and CDR2 are LGHDT and YNNKEL (reference sequence). This clonotype was counted only a few times. The material sequenced was PBMCs, mostly from graft donor cells, taken 360 days after TCRalphabeta/CD19-depleted stem cell transplant. This clonotype was obtained from a boy less than two years old who had a stem cell transplant for SCID, so the T cells may come from the graft donor. The chain is built from TRBV3-1 and TRBJ2-7; D uncertain. The CDR3 region has the DNA TGTGCCAGCAGCCAACCCCCGGACGAGCAGTACTTC. This gives the protein CASSQPPDEQYF.